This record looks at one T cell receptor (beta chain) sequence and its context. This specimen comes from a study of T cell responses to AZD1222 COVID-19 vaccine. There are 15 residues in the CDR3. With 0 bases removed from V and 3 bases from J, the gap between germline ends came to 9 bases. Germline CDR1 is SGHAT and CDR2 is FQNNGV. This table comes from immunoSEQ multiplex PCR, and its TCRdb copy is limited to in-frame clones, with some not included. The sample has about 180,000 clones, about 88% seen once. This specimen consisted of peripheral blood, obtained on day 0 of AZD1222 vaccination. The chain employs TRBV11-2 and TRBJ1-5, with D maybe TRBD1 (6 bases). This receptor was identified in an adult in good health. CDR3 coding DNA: TGTGCCAGCAGCTTAGAGGGACATAACAATCAGCCCCAGCATTTT. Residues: CASSLEGHNNQPQHF.